The T cell receptor beta chain under discussion was sequenced for a study of post-analysis software for immune sequencing data. As for the study in general: The courses of disease that were included comprised relapsing-remitting, secondary progressive and progressive-relapsing multiple sclerosis.

Unique molecular identifiers featured in each of the TCR beta cDNA libraries. A population of about 0.85 to 11 million T cells gave rise to around 530,000 cDNA molecules. From the PCR reads, TCRdb called clonotypes with MiXCR, one entry per CDR3 protein. The sample records more than 450,000 distinct CDR3 sequences, less than 40% being singletons. The count of this clonotype is one. Antigen unknown. Findings and caveats of the study: A few TRBV segments, TRBV5-6, TRBV5-1 and TRBV20-1 among them, were found more frequent in patients than controls. Multiple sclerosis patients showed significantly lower normalized Chao1 diversity than controls did. Pronounced co-clustering by F measure was evident among identically batched samples.

The CDR3 totals 13 residues. Between the trimmed V and J ends, which lost 7 bases and 4 bases, there was a span of 12 bases. The V gene's germline CDR1 is KGHDR and CDR2 SFDVKD. Sequenced material: blood. V is TRBV24-1 and J is TRBJ2-5, with D uncertain. This clonotype was obtained from a girl younger than 18 with multiple sclerosis. In DNA form, the CDR3 reads TGTGCCACCAGGTCGGGTGTGGGAGAGACCCAGTACTTC. Amino acid sequence: CATRSGVGETQYF.